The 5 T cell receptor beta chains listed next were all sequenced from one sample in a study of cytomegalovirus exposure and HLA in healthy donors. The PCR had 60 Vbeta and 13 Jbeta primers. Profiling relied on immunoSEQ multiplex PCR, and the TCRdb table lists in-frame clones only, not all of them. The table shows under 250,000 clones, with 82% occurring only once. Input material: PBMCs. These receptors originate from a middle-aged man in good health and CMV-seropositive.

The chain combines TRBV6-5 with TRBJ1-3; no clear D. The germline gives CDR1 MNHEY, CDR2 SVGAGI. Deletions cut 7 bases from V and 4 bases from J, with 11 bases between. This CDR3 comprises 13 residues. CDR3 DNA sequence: TGTGCCAGCATCCCCGGTGCGGGAAACACCATATATTTT. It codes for CASIPGAGNTIYF.

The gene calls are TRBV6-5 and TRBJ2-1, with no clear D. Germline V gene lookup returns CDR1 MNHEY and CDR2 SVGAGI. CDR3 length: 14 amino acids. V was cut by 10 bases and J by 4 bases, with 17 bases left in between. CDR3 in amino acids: CATRPRSPYNEQFF. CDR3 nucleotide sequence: TGTGCCACCAGACCTCGGTCCCCGTACAATGAGCAGTTCTTC.

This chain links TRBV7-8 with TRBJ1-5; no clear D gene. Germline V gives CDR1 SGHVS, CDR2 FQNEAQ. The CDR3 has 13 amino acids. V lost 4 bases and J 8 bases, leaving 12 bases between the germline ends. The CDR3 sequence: CASSYLQLEPQHF. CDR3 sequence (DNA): TGTGCCAGCAGCTACTTACAGTTGGAGCCCCAGCATTTT.

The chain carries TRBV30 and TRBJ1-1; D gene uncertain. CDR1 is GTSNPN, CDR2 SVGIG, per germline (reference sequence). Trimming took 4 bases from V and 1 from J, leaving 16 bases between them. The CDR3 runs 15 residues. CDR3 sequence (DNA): TGTGCCTGGATAAAGCCTGGAGAATGGAACACTGAAGCTTTCTTT. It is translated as CAWIKPGEWNTEAFF.

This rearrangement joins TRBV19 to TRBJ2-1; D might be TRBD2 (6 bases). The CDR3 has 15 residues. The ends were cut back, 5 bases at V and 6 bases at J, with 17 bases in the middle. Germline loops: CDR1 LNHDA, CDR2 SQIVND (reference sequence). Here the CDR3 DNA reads TGTGCCAGTAGTCCCTCTAGCGCGGTTCCCAATGAGCAGTTCTTC. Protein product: CASSPSSAVPNEQFF.